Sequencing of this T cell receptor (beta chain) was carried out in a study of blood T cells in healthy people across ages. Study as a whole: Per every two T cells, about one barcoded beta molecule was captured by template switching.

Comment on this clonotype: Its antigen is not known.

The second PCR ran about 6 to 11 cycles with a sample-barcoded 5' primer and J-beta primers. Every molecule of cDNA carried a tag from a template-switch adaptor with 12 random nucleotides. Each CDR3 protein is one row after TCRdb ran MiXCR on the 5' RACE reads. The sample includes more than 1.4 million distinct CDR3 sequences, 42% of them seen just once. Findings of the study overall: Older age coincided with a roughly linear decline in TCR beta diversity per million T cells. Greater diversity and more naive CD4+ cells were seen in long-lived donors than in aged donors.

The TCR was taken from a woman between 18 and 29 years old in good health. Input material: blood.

The CDR3 bases are TGTGCCAGCGGTAACGGCTACGAGCAGTACTTC. Protein: CASGNGYEQYF. The J gene is TRBJ2-5, the V gene TRBV7-6; no definite D call. The DNA end favors TRBJ2-7, so the J call may be wrong. This CDR3 comprises 11 residues. CDR1 and CDR2 (germline): SGHVS, FNYEAQ.